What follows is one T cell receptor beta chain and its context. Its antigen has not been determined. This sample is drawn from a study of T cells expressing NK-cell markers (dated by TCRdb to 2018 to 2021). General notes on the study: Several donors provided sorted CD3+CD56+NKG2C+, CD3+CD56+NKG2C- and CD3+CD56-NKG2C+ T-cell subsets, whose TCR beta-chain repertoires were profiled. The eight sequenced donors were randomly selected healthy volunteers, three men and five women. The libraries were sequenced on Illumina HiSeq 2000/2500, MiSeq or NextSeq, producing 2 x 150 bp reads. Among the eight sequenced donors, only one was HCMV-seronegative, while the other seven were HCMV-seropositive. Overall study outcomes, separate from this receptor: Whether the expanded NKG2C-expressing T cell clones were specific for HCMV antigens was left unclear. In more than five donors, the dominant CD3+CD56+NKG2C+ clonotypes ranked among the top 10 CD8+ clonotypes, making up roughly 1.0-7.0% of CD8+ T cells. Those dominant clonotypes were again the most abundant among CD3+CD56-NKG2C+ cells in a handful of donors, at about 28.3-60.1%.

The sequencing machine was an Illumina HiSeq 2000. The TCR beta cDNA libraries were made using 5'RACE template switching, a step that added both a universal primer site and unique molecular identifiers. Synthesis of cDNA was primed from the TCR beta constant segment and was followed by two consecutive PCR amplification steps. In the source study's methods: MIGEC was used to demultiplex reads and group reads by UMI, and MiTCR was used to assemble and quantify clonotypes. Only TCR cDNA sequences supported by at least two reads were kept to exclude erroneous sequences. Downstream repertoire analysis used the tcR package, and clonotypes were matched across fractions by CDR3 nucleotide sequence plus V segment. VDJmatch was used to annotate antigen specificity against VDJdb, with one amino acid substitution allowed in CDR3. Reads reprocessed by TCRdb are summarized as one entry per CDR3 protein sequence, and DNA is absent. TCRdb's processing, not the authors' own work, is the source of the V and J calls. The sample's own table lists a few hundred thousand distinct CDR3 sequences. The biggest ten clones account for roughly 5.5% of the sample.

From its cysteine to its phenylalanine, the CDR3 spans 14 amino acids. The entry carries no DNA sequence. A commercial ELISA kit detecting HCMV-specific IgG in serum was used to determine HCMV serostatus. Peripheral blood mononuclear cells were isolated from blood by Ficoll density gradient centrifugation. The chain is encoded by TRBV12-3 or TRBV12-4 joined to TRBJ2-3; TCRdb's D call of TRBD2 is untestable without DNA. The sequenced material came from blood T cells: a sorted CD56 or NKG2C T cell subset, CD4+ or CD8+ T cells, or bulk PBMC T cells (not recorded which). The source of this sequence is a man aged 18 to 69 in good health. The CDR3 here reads CASSLTGGGDTQYF.